This T cell receptor beta chain stems from a study of radiation and T cells in renal cell carcinoma. The repertoire was sequenced with immunoSEQ multiplex PCR; TCRdb's copy has only in-frame clones and lacks some. The sample consists of more than 75,000 clones, 82% of them appearing once. The CDR3 is 17 amino acids. Stated time point: baseline pretreatment blood. Treatment in this sample: 15 Gy SBRT to primary tumor, nephrectomy 4 weeks later. V and J are TRBV21-1 and TRBJ1-2; the D call in the table, TRBD1, was not verified against the DNA. TRBV21-1 is a known pseudogene. This receptor was obtained from a man in his 60s with renal cell carcinoma. The material sequenced was blood, taken from a patient whose treatment included radiotherapy and nephrectomy. This chain's CDR3 is CASSKQDTGRANYGYTF. Written as DNA, the CDR3 is TGTGCCAGCAGCAAACAGGATACAGGGCGAGCTAACTATGGCTACACCTTC.